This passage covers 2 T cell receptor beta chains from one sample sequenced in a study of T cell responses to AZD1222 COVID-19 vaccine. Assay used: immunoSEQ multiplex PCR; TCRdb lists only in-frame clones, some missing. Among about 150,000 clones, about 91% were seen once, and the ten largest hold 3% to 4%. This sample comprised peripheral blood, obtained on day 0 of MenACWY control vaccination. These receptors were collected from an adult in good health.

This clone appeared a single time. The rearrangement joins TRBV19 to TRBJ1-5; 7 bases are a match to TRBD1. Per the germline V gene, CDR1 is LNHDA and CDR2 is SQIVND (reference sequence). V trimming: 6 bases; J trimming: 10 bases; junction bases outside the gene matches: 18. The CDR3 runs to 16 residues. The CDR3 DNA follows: TGTGCCAGTAGCCCCACGACAAACAGGGGAGAAGGACCCCAGCATTTT. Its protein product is CASSPTTNRGEGPQHF.

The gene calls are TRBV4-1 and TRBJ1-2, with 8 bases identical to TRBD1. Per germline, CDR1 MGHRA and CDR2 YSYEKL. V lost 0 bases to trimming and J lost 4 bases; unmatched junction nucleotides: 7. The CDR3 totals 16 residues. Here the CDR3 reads CASSQDGSDRGYGYTF. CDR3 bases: TGCGCCAGCAGCCAAGATGGCTCAGACAGGGGCTATGGCTACACCTTC.